The T cell receptor (beta chain) under discussion was sequenced for a study of blood T cell repertoires in COVID-19. Across the whole study: There were acute and convalescent COVID-19 samples, and they came from the United States, Italy and Spain. PBMCs, B-cell-depleted T cells, or T cells were the source of the cDNA or gDNA that made up the material.

CDR3 size: 13 residues. Germline CDR1 reads SGHAT; CDR2 reads FQNNGV. V was cut by 4 bases and J by 6 bases, with 11 bases left in between. In the authors' methods: Amplifying reference gene primers gave estimates of nucleated cell counts. TCRdb's table, derived via immunoSEQ multiplex PCR, lists solely in-frame clones and lacks some. That table gives V, J and clone size, and the DNA gave D and trimming. The data hold approximately 220,000 clones, with 84% observed a single time. The receptor was derived from an older woman who had recovered from COVID-19. The chain combines TRBV11-2 with TRBJ2-3; tentatively, D is TRBD2 (6 bases). Sequencing input: peripheral blood. The CDR3 DNA follows: TGTGCCAGCAGCTGGTCGGGGGTTGATACGCAGTATTTT. This gives the protein CASSWSGVDTQYF.